The 21 T cell receptor beta chains given below trace back to one sample, sequenced in a study of shared clonotypes between healthy human individuals. Clones were sequenced by immunoSEQ multiplex PCR, and TCRdb holds only the in-frame ones, with some missing. This table has about 110,000 clones, approximately 70% appearing once. Specimen: memory CD8+ T cells sorted from blood. The subset denotes: CD45RO+ cells pooled with CCR7-negative TemRA cells. The receptors come from a woman in her twenties or thirties in good health.

This sequence joins TRBV27 and TRBJ1-1; D is perhaps TRBD1 (6 bases). V was trimmed by 6 bases and J by 1 base, leaving 6 bases between them. The CDR3 sequence is 12 residues long. Per the germline V gene, CDR1 is MNHEY and CDR2 is SMNVEV (reference sequence). CDR3 loop: CASRTGNTEAFF. The CDR3 nucleotides are TGTGCCAGCAGGACAGGGAACACTGAAGCTTTCTTT.

The chain employs TRBV13 and TRBJ2-7; D gene uncertain. Looked up from germline, CDR1 is PRHDT and CDR2 is FYEKMQ (reference sequence). The CDR3 length is 12 residues. Between the trimmed V and J ends, which lost 1 base and 2 bases, there was a span of 3 bases. CDR3 residues: CASSLETYEQYF. CDR3 nucleotides: TGTGCCAGCAGCTTAGAGACCTACGAGCAGTACTTC.

The V call is TRBV13, the J call TRBJ2-7; TRBD2 agrees at 11 bases. The CDR3 sequence is 15 residues long. Per germline, CDR1 PRHDT and CDR2 FYEKMQ (reference sequence). Trimming at V came to 6 bases and at J to 6 bases, leaving 10 bases not matched to a gene. CDR3 in amino acids: CASRLTSGRTREQYF. CDR3 DNA: TGTGCCAGCAGATTAACTAGCGGGAGAACGCGCGAGCAGTACTTC.

This chain joins TRBV5-1 and TRBJ2-7; 8 bases align to TRBD2. Germline values: CDR1 SGHRS, CDR2 YFSETQ. This CDR3 region has 15 residues. J was trimmed by 3 bases and V by 2 bases; bases with no gene match: 7. The DNA of the CDR3 is TGCGCCAGCAGCTTTACGGCGGGAGGTGACTACGAGCAGTACTTC. It specifies CASSFTAGGDYEQYF.

This clone was seen repeatedly, ten times or more. The V gene is TRBV20-1, the J gene TRBJ1-6; D uncertain. The germline CDR1 and CDR2 sequences are DFQATT and SNEGSKA (reference sequence). The CDR3 runs 11 residues. Trimming shortened V by 5 bases and J by 10 bases, and 9 bases separated the two germline ends. The CDR3 DNA sequence: TGCAGTGCTGGTTTAGAGTCACCCCTCCACTTT. Its protein product is CSAGLESPLHF.

Notes on this clone: The same CDR3 can be traced to other DNA sequences in this sample. The chain joins TRBV5-1 to TRBJ2-5; D ambiguous. V shed 4 bases and J shed 2 bases, with 3 bases lying between them. The CDR3 totals 11 residues. Germline assignment: CDR1 SGHRS and CDR2 YFSETQ. The DNA of the CDR3 is TGCGCCAGCAGCCAACAAGAGACCCAGTACTTC. Translation: CASSQQETQYF.

The chain links TRBV5-6 to TRBJ1-1; D is unresolved. Trimming stripped 0 bases from V and 3 bases from J, with 9 bases between. The CDR3 has 14 residues. Per germline, CDR1 SGHDT and CDR2 YYEEEE. The CDR3 sequence is CASSLEGAYTEAFF. The CDR3 region has the DNA TGTGCCAGCAGCTTGGAAGGAGCTTACACTGAAGCTTTCTTT.

The CDR3 is CASNLGTAKETQYF. In DNA, the CDR3 is TGTGCCAGCAACCTAGGGACAGCCAAAGAGACCCAGTACTTC. V usage is TRBV6-5 and J usage is TRBJ2-5; 7 positions agree with TRBD1. CDR1 is MNHEY and CDR2 is SVGAGI in the germline V gene. The CDR3 totals 14 residues. Trimming cost V 7 bases and J 3 bases; bases outside gene matches: 8.

As regards this clone: A clone one base away is much larger, so this may be a read error. The V gene is TRBV6-9, the J gene TRBJ1-5, with 11 bases identical to TRBD1. J lost 6 bases, V lost 3 bases, and 4 bases had no gene match. Germline V gene lookup returns CDR1 MNHGY and CDR2 SVAAGI. The CDR3 spans 15 residues. CDR3 region: CASSYGTGGSQPQHF. CDR3 nucleotides: TGTGCCAGCAGTTACGGGACAGGGGGGAGTCAGCCCCAGCATTTT.

This clone has more than one count but fewer than ten. The rearrangement joins TRBV5-4 to TRBJ1-3; D uncertain. Trimming removed 4 bases from V and 4 bases from J, with 18 bases in between. The CDR3 is 16 amino acids. Germline V gene lookup returns CDR1 SGHNT and CDR2 YYREEE (reference sequence). CDR3 residues: CASSQVQETSGNTIYF. CDR3 sequence (DNA): TGTGCCAGCAGCCAAGTCCAAGAGACATCAGGAAACACCATATATTTT.

This clone was counted between two and nine times. This chain uses TRBV7-6 with TRBJ2-2, with D possibly being TRBD1 (5 bases). The CDR3 has 13 residues. CDR1 SGHVS and CDR2 FNYEAQ come from the germline V gene. Deletions cut 2 bases from V and 7 bases from J, with 8 bases between. CDR3 residues: CASSLLGVGELFF. The DNA for the CDR3 is TGTGCCAGCAGCTTACTAGGGGTCGGGGAGCTGTTTTTT.

The chain joins TRBV5-1 to TRBJ2-1, with D possibly being TRBD2 (6 bases). This CDR3 spans 14 amino acids. CDR1 is SGHRS and CDR2 is YFSETQ in the germline V gene. The V end lost 3 bases, the J end lost 6 bases, and 13 bases lay between the germline ends. The CDR3 loop reads CASSSRDWFNEQFF. The CDR3 DNA is TGCGCCAGCAGCTCCCGGGACTGGTTCAATGAGCAGTTCTTC.

This clone has a handful of counts. V and J are TRBV6-4 and TRBJ2-6; no clear D. There are 16 residues in the CDR3. Trimming pared 3 bases from V and 0 bases from J, leaving 9 bases between. Looked up from germline, CDR1 is MRHNA and CDR2 is SNTAGT. For the CDR3, the DNA is TGTGCCAGCAGTGAGGGTCCGCTCTCTGGGGCCAACGTCCTGACTTTC. It specifies CASSEGPLSGANVLTF.

J is TRBJ2-1 and V is TRBV7-2; 7 nucleotides align to TRBD1. This CDR3 is 14 amino acids long. V trimming: 5 bases; J trimming: 6 bases; junction bases outside the gene matches: 7. CDR1 is SGHTA, CDR2 FQGNSA, per germline. CDR3 amino acids: CASSPRDSPNEQFF. DNA for the CDR3: TGTGCCAGCAGCCCCCGGGACAGCCCCAATGAGCAGTTCTTC.

This clone was recorded a few times. This chain uses TRBV6-1 with TRBJ1-2; D might be TRBD1 (5 bases). The V gene's germline CDR1 is MNHNS and CDR2 SASEGT. V was trimmed by 5 bases and J by 1 base, leaving 14 bases between them. This CDR3 has 15 residues. The CDR3 region is CASSNWDGRNYGYTF. CDR3 nucleotide sequence: TGTGCCAGCAGTAACTGGGACGGGCGTAACTATGGCTACACCTTC.

A remark on this clone: Different DNA sequences within this sample yield the same CDR3. V and J are TRBV13 and TRBJ1-2; D is possibly TRBD1 (6 bases). Germline assignment: CDR1 PRHDT and CDR2 FYEKMQ (reference sequence). The CDR3 spans 13 residues. The germline V and J ends were trimmed by 2 bases and 4 bases, with 8 bases remaining between them. The CDR3, as DNA: TGTGCCAGCAGCTTAAGGGGGTCCTATGGCTACACCTTC. It is translated as CASSLRGSYGYTF. Full variable domain (outside the CDR3, taken from reference TRBV13 and TRBJ1-2): AAGVIQSPRHLIKEKRETATLKCYPIPRHDTVYWYQQGPGQDPQFLISFYEKMQSDKGSIPDRFSAQQFSDYHSELNMSSLELGDSALYFCASSLRGSYGYTFGSGTRLTVV.

The rearrangement links TRBV11-2 to TRBJ2-7, with 9 positions matching TRBD2. The V segment lost 5 bases and the J segment 0 bases; nucleotides outside the gene matches: 17. The CDR3 is made up of 19 amino acids. Germline CDR1 is SGHAT and CDR2 is FQNNGV. The CDR3 DNA reads TGTGCCAGCAGCGTGGCGGGAGGGCGAGGGGTAATTGACTCCTACGAGCAGTACTTC. This translates into CASSVAGGRGVIDSYEQYF.

J is TRBJ2-5 and V is TRBV19; TRBD1 agrees at 9 bases. The better agreement between TRBJ2-7 and the DNA end casts doubt on the J call. CDR3 length equals 14 residues. Germline CDR1 is LNHDA and CDR2 is SQIVND (reference sequence). The CDR3: CASSLWTGAGEQYF. CDR3 bases: TGTGCCAGTAGTTTATGGACAGGGGCCGGCGAGCAGTACTTC.

The chain joins TRBV10-2 to TRBJ2-7; 8 positions match TRBD2. The germline V gene has CDR1 WSHSY and CDR2 SAAADI. After removal of 6 bases from V and 4 bases from J, the junction contained 8 bases not matched to a gene. This CDR3 has 14 residues. CDR3 DNA sequence: TGCGCCAGCAGGGGTCCGCTAGCGGGTTACGAGCAGTACTTC. The encoded protein is CASRGPLAGYEQYF.

Note on this clone: Other DNA sequences in the same sample also yield this CDR3. The chain combines TRBV4-2 with TRBJ2-1; 8 bases match TRBD2. Germline CDR1 is LGHNA and CDR2 is YNFKEQ. This CDR3 is 14 amino acids long. V shed 1 base, J shed 9 bases, and the junction held 5 bases outside the gene matches. CDR3 sequence: CASSQASGGGEQFF. DNA of the CDR3: TGTGCCAGCAGCCAAGCGTCGGGAGGGGGTGAGCAGTTCTTC.

This clone was seen just once. This chain uses TRBV14 with TRBJ1-2; 7 positions agree with TRBD1. The CDR3 sequence is 16 residues long. The ends lost 3 bases at V and 5 bases at J; junction bases unmatched: 12. CDR1 and CDR2 from the germline V gene are SGHDN and FVKESK. The CDR3 is CASSHKKGQPFYGYTF. Written as DNA, the CDR3 is TGTGCCAGCAGCCACAAGAAGGGACAGCCTTTTTATGGCTACACCTTC.